These 3 T cell receptor beta chains were sequenced from one sample in a study of T cell responses to AZD1222 COVID-19 vaccine. Clones were sequenced by immunoSEQ multiplex PCR, and TCRdb holds only the in-frame ones, with some missing. The sample lists over 150,000 clones; roughly 90% were seen once. The specimen comprised peripheral blood, sampled on day 0 of AZD1222 vaccination. The receptors shown here come from an adult in good health.

The chain combines TRBV5-1 with TRBJ1-2, with D maybe TRBD1 (6 bases). Trimming pared 0 bases from V and 1 base from J, leaving 10 bases between. The CDR3 contains 15 residues. Germline CDR1 is SGHRS and CDR2 is YFSETQ. This chain's CDR3 is CASSLGAGVNYGYTF. In DNA, the CDR3 is TGCGCCAGCAGCTTGGGGGCAGGGGTTAACTATGGCTACACCTTC.

J is TRBJ1-1 and V is TRBV7-3; D is uncertain. Germline values: CDR1 SGHTA, CDR2 FQGTGA. CDR3 size: 13 residues. V shed 5 bases and J shed 1 base, with 8 bases lying between them. This CDR3 is CASSPRPNTEAFF. CDR3 coding DNA: TGTGCCAGCAGCCCGCGACCGAACACTGAAGCTTTCTTT.

The rearrangement links TRBV3-1 (or the pseudogene TRBV3-2) to TRBJ2-2; 9 bases line up with TRBD2. The ends lost 0 bases at V and 3 bases at J; junction bases unmatched: 8. The germline CDR1 and CDR2 sequences are LGHDT and YNNKEL (reference sequence). This CDR3 has 18 residues. The CDR3 is CASSQDSERGVHTGELFF. The DNA of the CDR3 is TGTGCCAGCAGCCAAGATAGTGAGCGGGGGGTTCACACCGGGGAGCTGTTTTTT.